This T cell receptor beta chain was profiled in a study of T cell repertoires in cytomegalovirus infection. Study-wide background: Indications came from public TCR beta signatures; they pointed to CMV infection and to a matching HLA type.

V was clipped by 7 bases and J by 7 bases; unmatched bases: 9. Germline V lookup: CDR1 LNHNV, CDR2 YYDKDF (reference sequence). CDR3 length: 13 amino acids. In its sample, this clonotype was seen a few times. TCRdb processed the reads anew with MiXCR; each CDR3 protein has one entry. This sample has about 680,000 distinct CDR3 sequences, with less than 25% found just once. What was sequenced was CD8+ T cells from PBMCs. The chain has TRBV15 and TRBJ2-7; the match to TRBD2 covers 8 bases. This clonotype originated in a human donor in good health (CMV status not recorded). Some clones in this sample may be carry-over from other donors' samples. CDR3: CATTPGGAREQYF. CDR3 DNA: TGTGCCACCACCCCGGGGGGGGCTCGGGAGCAGTACTTC.